A single sample gave rise to the 16 T cell receptor beta chains below, sequenced in a study of T-cell reconstitution after alpha-beta-depleted transplantation in children. Construction of the TCRbeta library involved unique molecular identifiers. A single record per CDR3 protein comes from TCRdb applying MiXCR to the PCR reads. The sample includes around 580,000 distinct CDR3 sequences, 20% to 25% of them seen just once. The sequencing used PBMCs, mostly from graft donor cells, collected 360 days after TCRalphabeta/CD19-depleted stem cell transplant. These receptors all come from a boy in the first two years of life who had a stem cell transplant for acute myeloid leukemia, so the T cells may come from the graft donor.

Concerning this clonotype: The missing conserved phenylalanine or tryptophan at the end of this CDR3 makes a read error likely. The V and J genes are TRBV20-1 and TRBJ1-4; TRBD1 agrees at 8 bases. Germline V CDR1 and CDR2: DFQATT, SNEGSKA (reference sequence). V lost 4 bases to trimming and J lost 0 bases; unmatched junction nucleotides: 7. CDR3 length: 16 amino acids. The CDR3, as DNA: TGCAGTGCTACCCGACAGGGGACTACAACTAATGAAAAACTGTTTTCT. Translating it yields CSATRQGTTTNEKLFS.

In its sample, this clonotype was seen a few times. The V and J genes are TRBV5-1 and TRBJ2-3, with a possible D match to TRBD1 (6 bases). Trimming cost V 4 bases and J 0 bases, with 18 bases left between them. Germline CDR1 is SGHRS and CDR2 is YFSETQ. This CDR3 comprises 17 residues. The CDR3 reads CASSLLRQAVSTDTQYF. DNA for the CDR3: TGCGCCAGCAGCCTACTCCGACAGGCCGTAAGCACAGATACGCAGTATTTT.

The chain has TRBV21-1 and TRBJ2-2; whether TRBD2, the table's D call, matches the DNA was not checked. TRBV21-1 is listed as a pseudogene. This CDR3 comprises 18 residues. In DNA, the CDR3 is TGTGCCAGCAGCAAAGGGACTAGCGGGGCCTCTGGTACCGGGGAGCTGTTTTTT. Translation gives CASSKGTSGASGTGELFF.

This clonotype was observed a few times. The J gene is TRBJ1-2, the V gene TRBV10-3, with unresolved D. Trimming took 4 bases from V and 0 from J, leaving 15 bases between them. The CDR3 consists of 16 residues. From germline, CDR1 is ENHRY and CDR2 SYGVKD. The DNA of the CDR3 is TGTGCCATCAGTGCCCCGACGACCCTAGCTAACTATGGCTACACCTTC. This codes for CAISAPTTLANYGYTF.

This clonotype has only a few counts. The chain couples TRBV28 to TRBJ2-7, with 16 positions matching TRBD2. The CDR3 loop spans 20 amino acids. The V gene's germline CDR1 is MDHEN and CDR2 SYDVKM. V gave up 5 bases and J gave up 4 bases; unmatched junction bases: 17. Here the CDR3 DNA reads TGTGCCAGCAGTCCTCAACCCCAGGGACTAGCGGGGGGGCGAACGTACGAGCAGTACTTC. Translated: CASSPQPQGLAGGRTYEQYF.

V gene TRBV20-1 combines with J gene TRBJ2-7, with 8 bases lining up with TRBD2. From germline, CDR1 is DFQATT and CDR2 SNEGSKA (reference sequence). The J segment lost 2 bases and the V segment lost 0 bases, leaving 6 bases of the junction unmatched. This CDR3 has 15 residues. CDR3 protein: CSARDREGLTYEQYF. The DNA of the CDR3 is TGCAGTGCTAGAGATCGGGAGGGACTAACCTACGAGCAGTACTTC.

This clonotype was seen ten or more times. The chain has TRBV10-1 and TRBJ2-1, with 11 nucleotides matching TRBD2. Germline CDR1 and CDR2: WNHNN and SYGVQD (reference sequence). The CDR3 has 17 residues. J was trimmed by 2 bases and V by 3 bases; bases with no gene match: 6. CDR3 sequence: CASSDRLAGNTYNEQFF. CDR3 nucleotides: TGCGCCAGCAGTGACCGACTAGCGGGGAATACCTACAATGAGCAGTTCTTC.

The V and J genes are TRBV11-2 and TRBJ1-1; D may be TRBD1 (5 bases). CDR1 and CDR2 from the germline V gene are SGHAT and FQNNGV. This CDR3 is built from 14 residues. The V gene lost 6 bases and the J gene lost 2 bases, with 13 bases spanning the gap. CDR3: CASSQTQGNTEAFF. CDR3 bases: TGTGCCAGCAGTCAGACGCAGGGAAACACTGAAGCTTTCTTT.

The chain uses TRBV6-5 and TRBJ1-1, with a tentative D call TRBD1 (6 bases). The CDR3 is made up of 16 amino acids. V was pared by 0 bases and J by 4 bases, with 15 bases between. In germline, CDR1 is MNHEY, CDR2 SVGAGI. The CDR3, as DNA: TGTGCCAGCAGTTACTCGTACAGGGAAAGTTCCACTGAAGCTTTCTTT. Its protein is CASSYSYRESSTEAFF.

In this sample, this clonotype turned up many times. The V call is TRBV29-1, the J call TRBJ2-7, with no clear D. Germline V gives CDR1 SQVTM, CDR2 ANQGSEA. The length of the CDR3 is 12 residues. The V end lost 6 bases, the J end lost 0 bases, and 9 bases lay between the germline ends. The CDR3 coding sequence is TGCAGCGTCAGGTTTCCCTCCTACGAGCAGTACTTC. This codes for CSVRFPSYEQYF.

The chain has TRBV12-3 or TRBV12-4 and TRBJ2-7, with TRBD1 matching 7 bases. The CDR3 extends over 14 amino acids. With 6 bases clipped from V and 2 bases from J, the junction kept 7 bases outside the gene matches. The CDR3 region is CASSEGTVPYEQYF. In nucleotides, the CDR3 is TGTGCCAGCAGCGAGGGGACAGTACCCTACGAGCAGTACTTC.

CDR3 in amino acids: CSAYTSGPSTDTQYF. The CDR3 DNA sequence: TGCAGTGCTTACACTAGCGGTCCTTCCACAGATACGCAGTATTTT. This chain joins TRBV20-1 and TRBJ2-3; 8 bases align to TRBD2. CDR1 and CDR2 from the germline V gene are DFQATT and SNEGSKA (reference sequence). With V trimmed by 5 bases and J by 2 bases, 9 bases remained unmatched. The CDR3 extends over 15 amino acids.

A single count supports this clonotype. This sequence joins TRBV20-1 and TRBJ1-5, with unresolved D. The CDR3 loop spans 12 amino acids. Germline CDR1 and CDR2: DFQATT and SNEGSKA (reference sequence). The V and J ends lost 6 bases and 7 bases respectively, with 13 bases between them. The CDR3 DNA is TGCAGTGCCCTACGGGGAGGCCAGCCCCAGCATTTT. It yields the protein CSALRGGQPQHF.

This clonotype was found many times. The V and J genes are TRBV5-1 and TRBJ2-3; D is uncertain. Germline V lookup: CDR1 SGHRS, CDR2 YFSETQ. V was clipped by 0 bases and J by 0 bases, with 8 bases between them. This CDR3 has 15 amino acids. CDR3 nucleotides: TGCGCCAGCAGCTTGGACGGAGCTAGCACAGATACGCAGTATTTT. It codes for CASSLDGASTDTQYF.

The chain carries TRBV27 and TRBJ2-1; a possible D gene is TRBD2 (6 bases). Deletions cut 6 bases from V and 5 bases from J, with 20 bases between. From germline, CDR1 is MNHEY and CDR2 SMNVEV (reference sequence). The CDR3 has 16 residues. This chain's CDR3 is CASSKLALEGHNEQFF. CDR3 coding DNA: TGTGCCAGCAGCAAACTAGCACTAGAAGGGCACAATGAGCAGTTCTTC.

J is TRBJ2-5 and V is TRBV25-1, with D maybe TRBD2 (6 bases). Deletions cut 2 bases from V and 0 bases from J, with 7 bases between. CDR1 and CDR2 (germline): MGHDK, SYGVNS. The CDR3 has 14 residues. The CDR3 DNA reads as TGTGCCAGCAGTGAAGGCGGGGACCAAGAGACCCAGTACTTC. Its translation: CASSEGGDQETQYF.